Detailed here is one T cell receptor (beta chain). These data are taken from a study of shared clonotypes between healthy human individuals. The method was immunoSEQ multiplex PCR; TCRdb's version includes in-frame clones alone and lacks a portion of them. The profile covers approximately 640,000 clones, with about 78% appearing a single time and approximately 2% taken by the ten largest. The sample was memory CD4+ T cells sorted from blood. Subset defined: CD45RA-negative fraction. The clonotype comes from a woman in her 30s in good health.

The CDR3 nucleotides read TGTGCCGGCACCACAGGGGGCCATGAAGCTTTCTTT. Translating it yields CAGTTGGHEAFF. The V call is TRBV30, the J call TRBJ1-1, with 9 bases fitting TRBD1. CDR1 and CDR2 from the germline V gene are GTSNPN and SVGIG (reference sequence). The V gene end was trimmed by 8 bases and the J gene end by 7 bases; junction bases not matched to a gene: 8. This CDR3 is 12 amino acids long.